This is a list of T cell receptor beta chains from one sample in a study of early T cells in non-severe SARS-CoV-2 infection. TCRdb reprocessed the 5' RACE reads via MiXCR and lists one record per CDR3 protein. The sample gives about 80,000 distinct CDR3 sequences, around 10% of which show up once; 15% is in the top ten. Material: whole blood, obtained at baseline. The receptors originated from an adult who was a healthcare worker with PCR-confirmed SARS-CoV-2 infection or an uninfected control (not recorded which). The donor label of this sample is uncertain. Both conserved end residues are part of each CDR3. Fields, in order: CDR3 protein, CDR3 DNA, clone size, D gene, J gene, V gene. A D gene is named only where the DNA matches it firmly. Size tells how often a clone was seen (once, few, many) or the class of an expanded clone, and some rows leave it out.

CDR3: CAWAGKSNQPQHF
DNA: TGTGCCTGGGCAGGGAAAAGCAATCAGCCCCAGCATTTT
size: .
D: .
J: TRBJ1-5
V: TRBV30

CDR3: CAISVATGGPTQYF
DNA: TGTGCCATCAGTGTAGCAACTGGGGGCCCTACGCAGTATTTT
size: many
D: .
J: TRBJ2-3
V: TRBV10-3

CDR3: CASSLHPARSRGEQYF
DNA: TGTGCCAGCAGCCTCCACCCCGCGCGTTCAAGGGGGGAGCAGTACTTC
size: few
D: .
J: TRBJ2-7
V: TRBV11-2

CDR3: CASREDTGSTEAFF
DNA: TGTGCCAGCAGGGAAGACACTGGATCAACTGAAGCTTTCTTT
size: few
D: .
J: TRBJ1-1
V: TRBV7-3

CDR3: CASSQGFVSTGGYEQYF
DNA: TGCGCCAGCAGCCAAGGATTCGTGAGTACAGGGGGCTACGAGCAGTACTTC
size: few
D: TRBD1
J: TRBJ2-7
V: TRBV4-3

CDR3: CASSWGRGAGYEQYF
DNA: TGCGCCAGCAGCTGGGGCCGGGGAGCCGGTTACGAGCAGTACTTC
size: .
D: .
J: TRBJ2-7
V: TRBV5-1

CDR3: CASSQYKGGSYNEQFF
DNA: TGCGCCAGCAGCCAATACAAGGGGGGATCCTACAATGAGCAGTTCTTC
size: many
D: .
J: TRBJ2-1
V: TRBV4-3

CDR3: CASSVAPETDTQYF
DNA: TGTGCCAGCAGCGTAGCACCAGAGACAGATACGCAGTATTTT
size: .
D: .
J: TRBJ2-3
V: TRBV9

CDR3: CASSVAHTGELFF
DNA: TGTGCCAGCAGCGTAGCTCACACCGGGGAGCTGTTTTTT
size: .
D: .
J: TRBJ2-2
V: TRBV9

CDR3: CASSGGWGQMNTEAFF
DNA: TGTGCCAGTAGTGGAGGTTGGGGACAAATGAACACTGAAGCTTTCTTT
size: few
D: .
J: TRBJ1-1
V: TRBV19

CDR3: CASSQGQGKDQPQHF
DNA: TGTGCCAGCAGCCAAGGACAGGGGAAGGATCAGCCCCAGCATTTT
size: many
D: TRBD1
J: TRBJ1-5
V: TRBV12-3/TRBV12-4

CDR3: CASSPRGETQYF
DNA: TGTGCCAGCAGCCCTCGAGGGGAGACCCAGTACTTC
size: few
D: .
J: TRBJ2-5
V: TRBV14

CDR3: CASSRSRGGNYEQYF
DNA: TGTGCCAGCAGCCGCTCCCGGGGGGGAAATTACGAGCAGTACTTC
size: .
D: TRBD2
J: TRBJ2-7
V: TRBV3-1

CDR3: CASRNTASSYEQYF
DNA: TGTGCCAGCAGGAATACCGCAAGCTCCTACGAGCAGTACTTC
size: .
D: .
J: TRBJ2-7
V: TRBV6-6

CDR3: CSVDRATDGYTF
DNA: TGCAGCGTTGACAGGGCGACCGATGGCTACACCTTC
size: few
D: .
J: TRBJ1-2
V: TRBV29-1

CDR3: CASSLLSRDTDTQYF
DNA: TGCGCCAGCAGCTTGTTATCCAGAGACACAGATACGCAGTATTTT
size: .
D: .
J: TRBJ2-3
V: TRBV5-1

CDR3: CASSPSDTDTQYF
DNA: TGTGCCAGCTCACCAAGCGACACAGATACGCAGTATTTT
size: few
D: .
J: TRBJ2-3
V: TRBV18

CDR3: CASTEWGSSSYNEQFF
DNA: TGTGCCAGCACCGAATGGGGGTCAAGCTCCTACAATGAGCAGTTCTTC
size: medium-sized
D: .
J: TRBJ2-1
V: TRBV7-9

CDR3: CASRALTRKDTQYF
DNA: TGTGCCAGCAGGGCACTTACGAGGAAAGATACGCAGTATTTT
size: .
D: .
J: TRBJ2-3
V: TRBV27

CDR3: CASSPGTGGVGSYEQYF
DNA: TGTGCCAGCAGCCCTGGGACAGGGGGCGTCGGCTCCTACGAGCAGTACTTC
size: .
D: TRBD1
J: TRBJ2-7
V: TRBV11-2

CDR3: CAIGGLSSTDTQYF
DNA: TGTGCCATCGGGGGACTGTCTAGCACAGATACGCAGTATTTT
size: .
D: .
J: TRBJ2-3
V: TRBV10-3

CDR3: CASSESGFSSYNEQFF
DNA: TGCGCCAGCAGTGAGTCCGGATTTAGCTCCTACAATGAGCAGTTCTTC
size: few
D: .
J: TRBJ2-1
V: TRBV10-1

CDR3: CSAFGLPYNEQFF
DNA: TGCAGTGCCTTCGGTCTTCCCTACAATGAGCAGTTCTTC
size: once
D: .
J: TRBJ2-1
V: TRBV20-1

CDR3: CSVEQGYQETQYF
DNA: TGCAGCGTCGAACAGGGCTACCAAGAGACCCAGTACTTC
size: .
D: .
J: TRBJ2-5
V: TRBV29-1

CDR3: CASSKARREGLTGEQYF
DNA: TGTGCCAGCAGCAAAGCCAGGCGGGAGGGCCTAACGGGGGAGCAGTACTTC
size: .
D: .
J: TRBJ2-7
V: TRBV21-1

CDR3: CATRRDREGQPQHF
DNA: TGTGCCACCAGAAGGGACAGGGAAGGTCAGCCCCAGCATTTT
size: few
D: TRBD1
J: TRBJ1-5
V: TRBV15

CDR3: CASSLWGGGASDTQYF
DNA: TGTGCCAGCAGTTTATGGGGCGGGGGGGCCTCAGATACGCAGTATTTT
size: .
D: TRBD2
J: TRBJ2-3
V: TRBV27

CDR3: CASSQPLNTEAFF
DNA: TGTGCCAGCAGCCAGCCTTTGAACACTGAAGCTTTCTTT
size: .
D: .
J: TRBJ1-1
V: TRBV4-2

CDR3: CASRSGLATEQYF
DNA: TGTGCCAGCCGCTCGGGACTAGCAACCGAGCAGTACTTC
size: few
D: TRBD2
J: TRBJ2-7
V: TRBV2

CDR3: CAIRDLAKNIQYF
DNA: TGTGCCATCAGGGATTTGGCCAAAAACATTCAGTACTTC
size: many
D: .
J: TRBJ2-4
V: TRBV10-3

CDR3: CASSSDRGREAFF
DNA: TGTGCCAGCAGTTCAGACAGGGGGCGCGAAGCTTTCTTT
size: few
D: TRBD1
J: TRBJ1-1
V: TRBV7-8

CDR3: CASSFSPPYNEQFF
DNA: TGTGCCAGCAGTTTTTCTCCCCCCTACAATGAGCAGTTCTTC
size: few
D: .
J: TRBJ2-1
V: TRBV27

CDR3: CASRELAGGHEEQFF
DNA: TGTGCCAGCAGAGAATTAGCGGGGGGTCATGAGGAGCAGTTCTTC
size: few
D: TRBD2
J: TRBJ2-1
V: TRBV4-2

CDR3: CASKVAGTGGHYEQYF
DNA: TGTGCCAGCAAAGTCGCCGGGACAGGGGGCCACTACGAGCAGTACTTC
size: .
D: TRBD1
J: TRBJ2-7
V: TRBV6-5

CDR3: CASSRGQGSNSPLHF
DNA: TGTGCCAGCTCACGTGGACAGGGAAGTAATTCACCCCTCCACTTT
size: .
D: TRBD1
J: TRBJ1-6
V: TRBV18

CDR3: CATSRGMGGGENIQYF
DNA: TGTGCCACCAGCAGAGGGATGGGAGGGGGTGAAAACATTCAGTACTTC
size: many
D: .
J: TRBJ2-4
V: TRBV15

CDR3: CASSFTVPKGDTQYF
DNA: TGTGCCAGCAGCTTTACAGTCCCAAAGGGAGATACGCAGTATTTT
size: many
D: .
J: TRBJ2-3
V: TRBV5-5

CDR3: CASSHLSGKYNEQFF
DNA: TGTGCCAGCTCCCATCTTAGCGGGAAGTACAATGAGCAGTTCTTC
size: few
D: TRBD2
J: TRBJ2-1
V: TRBV12-3/TRBV12-4

CDR3: CASKGGLQIGYF
DNA: TGTGCCAGCAAGGGGGGGCTCCAGATTGGTTATTTT
size: few
D: .
J: TRBJ2-3
V: TRBV2

CDR3: CASSQDSQRAVRNEQFF
DNA: TGTGCCAGCAGCCAAGATTCCCAGCGGGCTGTTCGCAATGAGCAGTTCTTC
size: few
D: .
J: TRBJ2-1
V: TRBV4-2

CDR3: CASSQGEGVGSDTQYF
DNA: TGTGCCAGCAGCCAAGGCGAGGGGGTCGGCTCAGATACGCAGTATTTT
size: many
D: .
J: TRBJ2-3
V: TRBV3-1

CDR3: CAWSVLAGGSTDTQYF
DNA: TGTGCCTGGAGTGTCCTAGCGGGGGGAAGCACAGATACGCAGTATTTT
size: many
D: TRBD2
J: TRBJ2-3
V: TRBV30

CDR3: CASSLVSSGIDTQYF
DNA: TGTGCCAGCAGCTTAGTGTCTAGCGGGATCGATACGCAGTATTTT
size: .
D: TRBD2
J: TRBJ2-3
V: TRBV7-8

CDR3: CSAGISGTAPAGYTF
DNA: TGCAGTGCTGGTATATCCGGGACAGCCCCCGCCGGCTACACCTTC
size: .
D: TRBD1
J: TRBJ1-2
V: TRBV20-1

CDR3: CASSVARVPNYGYTF
DNA: TGTGCCAGCAGCGTAGCCCGGGTACCCAACTATGGCTACACCTTC
size: few
D: .
J: TRBJ1-2
V: TRBV9

CDR3: CASSLAGSGGSF
DNA: TGTGCCAGCAGCTTAGCCGGAAGCGGGGGTAGTTTC
size: .
D: TRBD2
J: TRBJ2-7
V: TRBV7-8

CDR3: CASSFTGVNGELFF
DNA: TGTGCCAGCAGTTTTACAGGGGTGAACGGGGAGCTGTTTTTT
size: many
D: TRBD1
J: TRBJ2-2
V: TRBV6-6

CDR3: CASSIEAYYGYTF
DNA: TGTGCCAGTAGTATAGAAGCATACTATGGCTACACCTTC
size: few
D: .
J: TRBJ1-2
V: TRBV19

CDR3: CASTPPLGPAETQYF
DNA: TGTGCCAGCACCCCCCCGCTAGGACCCGCGGAGACCCAGTACTTC
size: once
D: .
J: TRBJ2-5
V: TRBV28

CDR3: CASSFLRDTSSYEQYF
DNA: TGTGCCAGCAGCTTCCTCCGGGACACCAGCTCCTACGAGCAGTACTTC
size: .
D: .
J: TRBJ2-7
V: TRBV7-8

CDR3: CASSLLVDTQYF
DNA: TGTGCCAGCAGCTTACTTGTAGATACGCAGTATTTT
size: few
D: .
J: TRBJ2-3
V: TRBV11-2

CDR3: CASSSKRGRDGYTF
DNA: TGCGCCAGCAGCTCCAAAAGGGGGCGAGATGGCTACACCTTC
size: .
D: TRBD1
J: TRBJ1-2
V: TRBV5-1

CDR3: CASSSGLNTQYF
DNA: TGTGCCAGCAGCTCCGGGCTGAATACGCAGTATTTT
size: .
D: .
J: TRBJ2-3
V: TRBV7-2

CDR3: CASSGTGSNYNEQFF
DNA: TGTGCCAGCAGCGGTACAGGTTCAAACTACAATGAGCAGTTCTTC
size: .
D: .
J: TRBJ2-1
V: TRBV2

CDR3: CASSFRRGGGDTQYF
DNA: TGTGCCAGCAGCTTTCGCAGGGGAGGGGGAGATACGCAGTATTTT
size: .
D: .
J: TRBJ2-3
V: TRBV7-2